This T cell receptor beta chain was recorded in a study of CD8 T cells in Susac syndrome. RNA totalling about 0.5 to 1 ug underwent reverse transcription with random hexamers. Each CDR3 protein is one row after TCRdb ran MiXCR on the immunoSEQ multiplex PCR reads. The table includes about 140,000 distinct CDR3 sequences, roughly 94% detected once. The source is a human donor in good health. Sequencing was carried out using CD8+ T cells from PBMCs.

This CDR3 is CASSSGLALTDTQYF. In nucleotides, the CDR3 is TGTGCCAGCAGCTCGGGACTAGCACTCACAGATACGCAGTATTTT. This chain joins TRBV7-3 and TRBJ2-3, with 9 bases fitting TRBD2. This CDR3 comprises 15 residues. Germline V gene sequence: CDR1 SGHTA, CDR2 FQGTGA. Trimming cost V 4 bases and J 2 bases; bases outside gene matches: 4.